A selection of T cell receptor beta chains follows, all from one sample in a study of cytomegalovirus exposure and HLA in healthy donors. The method was immunoSEQ multiplex PCR; TCRdb's version includes in-frame clones alone and lacks a portion of them. Of 85,000 to 130,000 clones in the sample, over 70% were seen once. Sequences were obtained from PBMCs. Source of these receptors: a boy aged 5-17 years in good health and CMV-seronegative. Each CDR3 is given with its conserved first and last residue. A D gene is named only where the DNA matches it firmly. Where a row states a size, it is once, few, many or the class of an expanded clone; other rows omit it.

v_call	d_call	clone_size	j_call	cdr3_aa	cdr3_nt
TRBV10-3	-	-	TRBJ2-5	CAISAEGWQETQYF	TGTGCCATCAGTGCCGAGGGTTGGCAAGAGACCCAGTACTTC
TRBV30	-	-	TRBJ1-2	CAWTPRDSGYTF	TGTGCCTGGACACCTCGGGATAGTGGCTACACCTTC
TRBV6-1	-	-	TRBJ2-7	CASSDMGGYEQYF	TGTGCCAGCAGTGATATGGGCGGGTACGAGCAGTACTTC
TRBV7-2	TRBD1	few	TRBJ1-6	CASSLLGHRGNSPLHF	TGTGCCAGCAGCTTACTGGGTCACAGGGGTAATTCACCCCTCCACTTT
TRBV7-9	-	few	TRBJ1-2	CSSSLYTF	TGTTCCAGCAGTCTTTACACCTTC
TRBV7-8	-	-	TRBJ2-1	CASSLGGYEQFF	TGTGCCAGCAGCTTAGGAGGCTATGAGCAGTTCTTC
TRBV7-7	TRBD2	-	TRBJ2-7	CASSLSSGSSEQYF	TGTGCTAGCAGCTTATCTAGCGGGAGTAGTGAGCAGTACTTC
TRBV6-1	-	-	TRBJ1-5	CASSESRGSSNQPQHF	TGTGCCAGCAGTGAAAGTAGAGGGTCTAGCAATCAGCCCCAGCATTTT
TRBV9	-	-	TRBJ2-1	CASSARDNEQFF	TGTGCCAGCAGCGCCCGTGACAATGAGCAGTTCTTC
TRBV15	-	-	TRBJ2-5	CATSRDQIKWDTRAWEVSETQYF	TGTGCCACCAGCAGAGATCAAATTAAATGGGACACCCGCGCTTGGGAAGTCTCGGAGACCCAGTACTTC
TRBV18	TRBD1	-	TRBJ2-5	CASSPAPGTGEETQYF	TGTGCCAGCTCACCCGCCCCCGGGACAGGGGAAGAGACCCAGTACTTC
TRBV2	-	few	TRBJ2-1	CASSPPGQSNEQFF	TGTGCCAGCAGCCCCCCGGGACAAAGCAATGAGCAGTTCTTC
TRBV29-1	-	few	TRBJ1-2	CSVLVAGGKSYGYTF	TGCAGCGTCCTCGTTGCGGGTGGAAAATCCTATGGCTACACCTTC
TRBV7-9	TRBD1	-	TRBJ1-4	CASSPGTAPNEKLFF	TGTGCCAGCAGCCCTGGGACAGCCCCTAATGAAAAACTGTTTTTT
TRBV28	-	-	TRBJ1-5	CASSFRAGGSNQPQHF	TGTGCCAGCAGTTTTCGGGCAGGAGGTAGCAATCAGCCCCAGCATTTT
TRBV28	-	-	TRBJ1-1	CASSSGGNTEAFF	TGTGCCAGCAGTTCCGGCGGGAACACTGAAGCTTTCTTT
TRBV5-1	TRBD1	-	TRBJ2-7	CASSLGDRGVDEQYF	TGCGCCAGCAGCTTGGGGGACAGGGGTGTCGACGAGCAGTACTTC
TRBV7-9	-	-	TRBJ2-7	CASTLENEQYF	TGTGCCAGCACCCTAGAGAACGAGCAGTACTTC
TRBV5-4	TRBD1	-	TRBJ2-7	CASSERTGGGYEQYF	TGTGCCAGCAGCGAAAGGACAGGGGGAGGGTACGAGCAGTACTTC
TRBV5-8	-	-	TRBJ2-3	CASSLVRGNADTQYF	TGTGCCAGCAGCTTGGTAAGGGGGAATGCAGATACGCAGTATTTT
TRBV5-4	-	-	TRBJ2-7	CASSPAAGTSTYEQYF	TGTGCCAGCAGCCCCGCCGCCGGGACATCCACCTACGAGCAGTACTTC
TRBV6-1	-	-	TRBJ1-1	CASSMVADTEAFF	TGTGCCAGCAGTATGGTAGCTGACACTGAAGCTTTCTTT
TRBV6-5	TRBD2	-	TRBJ2-2	CASTPGGAPPGELFF	TGTGCCAGCACCCCCGGGGGGGCGCCGCCTGGGGAGCTGTTTTTT
TRBV28	-	-	TRBJ1-2	CASSQQGRTYGYTF	TGTGCCAGCAGTCAGCAGGGCAGAACCTATGGCTACACCTTC
TRBV11-3	-	-	TRBJ1-2	CASSLSSQGRHGYTF	TGTGCCAGCAGCTTATCAAGCCAGGGAAGGCATGGCTACACCTTC
TRBV18	-	few	TRBJ2-7	CASSPIKQNNYEQYF	TGTGCCAGCTCACCAATCAAACAGAATAACTACGAGCAGTACTTC
TRBV9	TRBD2	once	TRBJ2-7	CASSVEGLAGASEQYF	TGTGCCAGCAGCGTAGAGGGACTAGCGGGTGCATCCGAGCAGTACTTC
TRBV2	-	-	TRBJ2-7	CASTEDTYSYEQYF	TGTGCCAGCACTGAGGACACATACTCCTACGAGCAGTACTTC
TRBV10-3	-	once	TRBJ1-2	CAISGPGELYGYTF	TGTGCCATCAGTGGTCCAGGCGAGTTATATGGCTACACCTTC
TRBV19	-	few	TRBJ1-1	CASSTGGNTEAFF	TGTGCCAGTAGTACAGGAGGGAACACTGAAGCTTTCTTT
TRBV4-1	TRBD1	few	TRBJ2-5	CASSGQGQGIETQYF	TGCGCCAGCAGCGGGCAGGGACAGGGTATAGAGACCCAGTACTTC
TRBV4-3	-	-	TRBJ2-5	CASSQASSLDGAQYF	TGCGCCAGCAGCCAAGCTTCAAGCTTGGACGGGGCCCAGTACTTC
TRBV28	-	-	TRBJ1-1	CASSFLDSNTEAFF	TGTGCCAGCAGTTTCCTGGACTCGAACACTGAAGCTTTCTTT
TRBV5-1	-	-	TRBJ2-5	CASSLIQGRAQYF	TGCGCCAGCAGCCTGATTCAGGGGAGGGCCCAGTACTTC
TRBV4-1	-	few	TRBJ1-1	CASSPPRGIVGAFF	TGCGCCAGCAGCCCCCCTCGGGGAATAGTAGGAGCTTTCTTT
TRBV2	TRBD1	once	TRBJ2-2	CASSYTGAGELFF	TGTGCCAGCAGCTATACAGGGGCCGGGGAGCTGTTTTTT
TRBV6-1	-	few	TRBJ1-2	CASRAVANYGYTF	TGTGCCAGCAGGGCCGTGGCTAACTATGGCTACACCTTC
TRBV30	TRBD1	-	TRBJ2-1	CAWRNPGQGAYNEQFF	TGTGCCTGGAGGAATCCCGGACAGGGGGCTTACAATGAGCAGTTCTTC
TRBV25-1	-	-	TRBJ1-6	CASSGPSAGGRDSPLHF	TGTGCCAGCAGTGGCCCTTCTGCCGGGGGAAGGGATTCACCCCTCCACTTT
TRBV5-7	-	-	TRBJ1-5	CASSPPKTLQPQHF	TGTGCCAGCAGCCCCCCTAAGACACTTCAGCCCCAGCATTTT
TRBV5-1	-	-	TRBJ1-1	CASSKAGATNTEAFF	TGCGCCAGCAGCAAAGCGGGAGCTACGAACACTGAAGCTTTCTTT
TRBV5-6	TRBD1	-	TRBJ1-4	CASSQTGGDEKLFF	TGTGCCAGCAGCCAAACAGGGGGGGATGAAAAACTGTTTTTT
TRBV6-5	-	-	TRBJ1-5	CASSNGGVGQPQHF	TGTGCCAGCAGCAACGGGGGGGTAGGACAGCCCCAGCATTTT
TRBV7-9	-	-	TRBJ2-7	CASSLESGRPYEQYF	TGTGCCAGCAGCTTAGAAAGCGGTCGACCCTACGAGCAGTACTTC
TRBV29-1	-	few	TRBJ2-3	CSVVGAAGLSTDTQYF	TGCAGCGTTGTGGGCGCGGCGGGGTTAAGCACAGATACGCAGTATTTT
TRBV10-1	TRBD1	few	TRBJ2-7	CASSESRQGGQYF	TGCGCCAGCAGTGAGTCGAGACAGGGCGGGCAGTACTTC
TRBV7-9	-	-	TRBJ1-4	CASSPLPHGRFNEKLFF	TGTGCCAGCAGCCCGCTTCCCCATGGCAGGTTTAATGAAAAACTGTTTTTT
TRBV28	-	-	TRBJ1-1	CASSLYRQKNTEAFF	TGTGCCAGCAGTTTATATCGTCAGAAGAACACTGAAGCTTTCTTT